The entry below describes one TCR beta chain. Its antigen is currently unknown. The data originate from a study of vaccination and CD4 T cells after COVID-19. Across the study: The authors exposed cells to overlapping spike peptides derived from SARS-CoV-2, HCoV-NL63, HCoV-OC43 and HCoV-229E. Study outcomes and limitations: The study found median SARS-CoV-2-reactive clonotypes rising from about 22 to 38, not significantly.

Between the trimmed V and J ends, which lost 1 base and 6 bases, there was a span of 7 bases. CDR1 and CDR2 (germline): SGHRS, YFSETQ. This CDR3 region has 13 residues. Sequenced with the Oncomine TCR Beta short-read assay was DNA taken from cultured CD4+ T cells. TCRdb reprocessed the PCR reads via MiXCR and lists one record per CDR3 protein. Among some 10,000 distinct CDR3 sequences listed, about 41% were seen once. This sample's treatment: approximately 9-day PBMC culture with coronavirus spike peptide pools or control peptides (ViraFEST assay). Cultures of PBMCs, about 2 million per well, were set up with about 10 IU/ml IL-2 and 8 to 10 ug/ml peptide pools.

The V call is TRBV5-1, the J call TRBJ2-2, with D perhaps assigned TRBD1 or TRBD2 (5 bases each). Sequences were obtained from CD4+ T cells from blood, cultured in vitro. The TCR was taken from a human donor who had recovered from COVID-19. This CDR3 reads CASSLRGAGELFF. CDR3 sequence (DNA): TGCGCCAGCAGCTTGAGGGGAGCCGGGGAGCTGTTTTTT. Using reference TRBV5-1 and TRBJ2-2 for the parts outside the CDR3, the full variable domain is KAGVTQTPRYLIKTRGQQVTLSCSPISGHRSVSWYQQTPGQGLQFLFEYFSETQRNKGNFPGRFSGRQFSNSRSEMNVSTLELGDSALYLCASSLRGAGELFFGEGSRLTVL.